A selection of T cell receptor beta chains follows, all from one sample in a study of blood T cells in healthy people across ages. TCRdb reprocessed the 5' RACE reads with MiXCR, giving one entry per CDR3 protein. The sample contains approximately 700,000 distinct CDR3 sequences, approximately 30% of which appear only once. The sample consisted of blood. The source is a woman older than 75 in good health. CDR3s include the opening cysteine and the closing phenylalanine or tryptophan. A D gene is named only where the DNA matches it firmly. Some rows have no size entry. The others give once, few or many, or a class for an expanded clone.

v_gene,d_gene,abundance,j_gene,CDR3nt,CDR3aa
TRBV19,NA,few,TRBJ1-1,TGTGCCAGTAGTATAGATCTTCTGAGGGGCGGTACTGAAGCTTTCTTT,CASSIDLLRGGTEAFF
TRBV29-1,NA,many,TRBJ1-4,TGCAGCGTTGAGTCGGCAGGTTATGAAAAACTGTTTTTT,CSVESAGYEKLFF
TRBV5-1,TRBD2,NA,TRBJ2-3,TGCGCCAGCAGCGAAGGGACTAGCGCCAGCACAGATACGCAGTATTTT,CASSEGTSASTDTQYF
TRBV6-5,NA,NA,TRBJ1-1,TGTGCCAGCAGTTACCGGGGGGGCTTAAACACTGAAGCTTTCTTT,CASSYRGGLNTEAFF
TRBV7-9,NA,many,TRBJ2-5,TGTGCCAGCAGCTTAGATACAGGACAAGAGACCCAGTACTTC,CASSLDTGQETQYF
TRBV19,TRBD2,NA,TRBJ2-3,TGTGCCAGTAGTGCTCCGCCGGGGGGGAACACAGATACGCAGTATTTT,CASSAPPGGNTDTQYF
TRBV29-1,NA,many,TRBJ2-5,TGCAGCGTTTCAGTCTCAACCGGAGAGACCCAGTACTTC,CSVSVSTGETQYF
TRBV6-5,TRBD1,NA,TRBJ2-3,TGTGCCAGCACCAAGGACAGGGTCGACGGTACGCAGTATTTT,CASTKDRVDGTQYF
TRBV7-2,TRBD2,NA,TRBJ2-1,TGTGCCAGCAGCTTAAGGCTATGGACTAGCGGGACTAATGAGCAGTTCTTC,CASSLRLWTSGTNEQFF
TRBV4-3,NA,many,TRBJ1-1,TGCGCCAGCAGCCAAGATGCGGACACTGAAGCTTTCTTT,CASSQDADTEAFF
TRBV10-3,TRBD1,NA,TRBJ1-4,TGTGCCACGGGAGGACAGGTCAATGAAAAACTGTTTTTT,CATGGQVNEKLFF
TRBV6-6,NA,NA,TRBJ2-6,TGTGCCAGCAGTTACCTCCAGGGCCGCCATGGTGGGGCCAACGTCCTGACTTTC,CASSYLQGRHGGANVLTF
TRBV20-1,TRBD2,NA,TRBJ2-1,TGCAGTGCTAGAGATAGGGTTCTAGCGGGAGATGTGCAGTTCTTC,CSARDRVLAGDVQFF
TRBV28,NA,NA,TRBJ2-7,TGTGCCAGCACCCAGAAGGCGGGGCACAGCTCCTACGAGCAGTACTTC,CASTQKAGHSSYEQYF
TRBV4-2,TRBD2,few,TRBJ2-1,TGTGCCAGCAGCCATATAGCGGGGCGGGACAATGAGCAGTTCTTC,CASSHIAGRDNEQFF
TRBV5-1,NA,few,TRBJ2-2,TGCGCCAGCAGCGCAGGGGCAACCGGGGAGCTGTTTTTT,CASSAGATGELFF
TRBV6-6,NA,few,TRBJ1-1,TGTGCCAGCAGTTACTGGGAAACTGAAGCTTTCTTT,CASSYWETEAFF
TRBV6-5,NA,many,TRBJ1-2,TGTGCCAGCAGCCCCGACAGTTACTATGGCTACACCTTC,CASSPDSYYGYTF
TRBV5-1,NA,NA,TRBJ2-5,TGCGCCAGCAGCTTGGGACGGGAAGGGACCCAGTACTTC,CASSLGREGTQYF
TRBV7-2,NA,many,TRBJ1-2,TGTGCCAGCAGCTTAGAGATAGGCGGCTACACCTTC,CASSLEIGGYTF
TRBV9,NA,many,TRBJ2-1,TGTGCCAGCAGCGTAAACGGGGGAGGAGAGCAGTTCTTC,CASSVNGGGEQFF
TRBV6-2/TRBV6-3,TRBD2,many,TRBJ2-3,TGTGCCAGCAGTTACAACCCATGGGCTAGCGGAAGCACAGATACGCAGTATTTT,CASSYNPWASGSTDTQYF
TRBV20-1,NA,NA,TRBJ2-3,TGCAGTGCTAGAGATTTGGGGACTAGCACAGATACGCAGTATTTT,CSARDLGTSTDTQYF
TRBV20-1,TRBD1,NA,TRBJ2-1,TGCAGTGCCTTTAGACAGGGGGGCTACAATGAGCAGTTCTTC,CSAFRQGGYNEQFF
TRBV29-1,TRBD2,NA,TRBJ2-2,TGCCGCGTTCCCGGGGGGGGTTCGGCGAACACCGGGGAGCTGTTTTTT,CRVPGGGSANTGELFF
TRBV7-2,TRBD2,many,TRBJ2-3,TGTGCCAGCAGCCCCTTTAGCGGGGCCCCCATCGTGGCGCAGTATTTT,CASSPFSGAPIVAQYF
TRBV4-3,NA,many,TRBJ1-2,TGCGCCAGCAGCCAAGAACTTGGGAACTATGGCTACACCTTC,CASSQELGNYGYTF
TRBV5-1,NA,NA,TRBJ2-3,TGCGCCAGCAGCGCGATGCCTATTGGGGGAGATACGCAGTATTTT,CASSAMPIGGDTQYF
TRBV6-5,NA,NA,TRBJ1-2,TGTGCCAGCAGTTCCGGGGAGGGAGGCTACATCTTC,CASSSGEGGYIF
TRBV2,NA,NA,TRBJ2-7,TGTGCCAGCATGTCTAGCGAGCAGTACTTC,CASMSSEQYF
TRBV27,NA,NA,TRBJ2-3,TGTGCCAGCAGTTTATCCCCGGCTAGCACAGATACGCAGTATTTT,CASSLSPASTDTQYF
TRBV2,TRBD1,many,TRBJ1-4,TGTGCCAGTGGGGGGACAGGGAAGACTAATGAAAAACTGTTTTTT,CASGGTGKTNEKLFF
TRBV6-2/TRBV6-3,NA,many,TRBJ1-2,TGTGCCAGCAGTTACTCTGGGGGAACCTATGGCTACACCTTC,CASSYSGGTYGYTF
TRBV7-2,NA,many,TRBJ2-4,TGTGCCAGCAGCGGGTCGACCGGGGTAGGGCCGGGCATTCAGTACTTC,CASSGSTGVGPGIQYF
TRBV6-1,NA,NA,TRBJ2-1,TGTGCCAGCAGGGAGGACTCCTACAATGAACGGTTCTTC,CASREDSYNERFF
TRBV27,NA,few,TRBJ2-1,TGTGCCAGCAGCCGCCCCTCCTACAATGAGCAGTTCTTC,CASSRPSYNEQFF
TRBV5-1,NA,many,TRBJ2-7,TGCGCCAGCAGCCCTACCACAGGTTCCTACGAGCAGTACTTC,CASSPTTGSYEQYF
TRBV29-1,NA,few,TRBJ2-4,TGCAGCGTTCTTGGACGTGCGGCCAAAAACATTCAGTACTTC,CSVLGRAAKNIQYF
TRBV4-1,NA,few,TRBJ2-3,TGCGCCAGCAGCCAAGGCCGGGACAATTATATCACAGATACGCAGTATTTT,CASSQGRDNYITDTQYF
TRBV30,TRBD2,few,TRBJ2-2,TGTGCCTGGGAGCGGGGCCCGAACACCGGGGAGCTGTTTTTT,CAWERGPNTGELFF
TRBV4-1,TRBD1,NA,TRBJ2-6,TGCGCCAGCAGCCAACACAGGGGGTTGATCTCTGGGGCCAACGTCCTGACTTTC,CASSQHRGLISGANVLTF
TRBV20-1,TRBD1,few,TRBJ2-2,TGCAGTGCTCCCCCAGGGGGCCCCAACACCGGGGAGCGGTTTTTT,CSAPPGGPNTGERFF
TRBV11-2,NA,many,TRBJ2-6,TGTGCCAGCAGCCACCCAGGACGGCCTGGGGCCAACGTCCTGACTTTC,CASSHPGRPGANVLTF
TRBV20-1,NA,many,TRBJ1-1,TGCAGTGCTAGAGGGTGGGAGAACACTGAAGCTTTCTTT,CSARGWENTEAFF
TRBV30,TRBD1,few,TRBJ2-3,TGTGCCTGGAGTAGAGGGACAGGGGGATTAAGCACAGATACGCAGTATTTT,CAWSRGTGGLSTDTQYF
TRBV30,NA,many,TRBJ1-1,TGTGCCTGGAGTGTACCCCAGATTGAAGCTTTCTTT,CAWSVPQIEAFF
TRBV11-1,TRBD2,many,TRBJ2-5,TGTGCCAGCAGTTCCAGCGGGGGAATGAAGACCCAGTACTTC,CASSSSGGMKTQYF